The 24 T cell receptor beta chains below all came from one sample that was sequenced in a study of Ad26.COV2.S vaccination and SARS-CoV-2 variants. Clones were sequenced by immunoSEQ multiplex PCR, and TCRdb holds only the in-frame ones, with some missing. Of more than 350,000 clones in the sample, approximately 92% were seen once. As to treatment: roughly 20 received Ad26.COV2.S at low or high dose, single or two shots; about 5 received placebo; per-sample allocation not given. Day 63 after the first injection of vaccine or placebo was the sampling time. The sample consisted of peripheral blood, taken in a trial of Ad26.COV2.S vaccine versus placebo. These receptors all come from a person between 18 and 65 years old who received the Ad26.COV2.S COVID-19 vaccine or a placebo.

This clone occurred once. This chain links TRBV21-1 with TRBJ1-6. TRBV21-1 is given as a pseudogene. The CDR3 covers 12 residues. The CDR3 reads CAIRKPYSPLHF. The CDR3 bases are TGTGCCATCAGAAAACCCTATTCACCCCTCCACTTT.

This chain joins TRBV3-1 (or the pseudogene TRBV3-2) and TRBJ2-7; 7 bases are shared with TRBD1. Germline CDR1 reads LGHDT; CDR2 reads YNNKEL (reference sequence). V lost 5 bases to trimming and J lost 4 bases; unmatched junction nucleotides: 5. This CDR3 region has 13 residues. CDR3 nucleotides: TGTGCCAGCAGCGGAAACAGGGGATACGAGCAGTACTTC. Its protein is CASSGNRGYEQYF.

The chain combines TRBV29-1 with TRBJ1-4; possible D gene TRBD1, 5 bases. Trimming took 7 bases from V and 5 from J, leaving 14 bases between them. Germline V gene data show CDR1 as SQVTM and CDR2 as ANQGSEA. The CDR3 is made up of 13 amino acids. The CDR3 region is CSAAGAVNEKLFF. CDR3 bases: TGCAGCGCCGCCGGGGCTGTCAATGAAAAACTGTTTTTT. The full variable domain, completed using reference TRBV29-1 and TRBJ1-4, is SAVISQKPSRDICQRGTSLTIQCQVDSQVTMMFWYRQQPGQSLTLIATANQGSEATYESGFVIDKFPISRPNLTFSTLTVSNMSPEDSSIYLCSAAGAVNEKLFFGSGTQLSVL.

V usage is TRBV6-5 and J usage is TRBJ2-7, with D possibly TRBD1 on 5 matching bases. The CDR3 totals 12 residues. Germline-derived CDR1 and CDR2 are MNHEY and SVGAGI. V lost 2 bases, J lost 12 bases, and 14 bases lay in between. This CDR3 is CASSYSTGTLYF. CDR3 in DNA: TGTGCCAGCAGTTACAGCACAGGAACCCTGTACTTC.

The chain couples TRBV28 to TRBJ1-4, with D unclear. The CDR3 runs 15 residues. V lost 5 bases, J lost 0 bases, and 10 bases lay in between. Germline V gene lookup returns CDR1 MDHEN and CDR2 SYDVKM. The CDR3 region is CASSPRPATNEKLFF. In nucleotides, the CDR3 is TGTGCCAGCAGTCCGAGACCCGCAACTAATGAAAAACTGTTTTTT.

The sample holds a few counts of this clone. This sequence joins TRBV19 and TRBJ1-5, with TRBD1 matching 7 bases. The CDR3 spans 14 residues. The V gene's germline CDR1 is LNHDA and CDR2 SQIVND (reference sequence). The ends lost 7 bases at V and 7 bases at J; junction bases unmatched: 10. CDR3 coding DNA: TGTGCCAGTAAGAGACAGGGAACAGGACAGCCCCAGCATTTT. Translation gives CASKRQGTGQPQHF. Variable domain in full (rest from reference TRBV19 and TRBJ1-5): DGGITQSPKYLFRKEGQNVTLSCEQNLNHDAMYWYRQDPGQGLRLIYYSQIVNDFQKGDIAEGYSVSREKKESFPLTVTSAQKNPTAFYLCASKRQGTGQPQHFGDGTRLSIL.

This sequence joins TRBV28 and TRBJ1-3; D uncertain. V was trimmed by 2 bases and J by 0 bases, leaving 8 bases between them. There are 15 residues in the CDR3. Germline CDR1 is MDHEN and CDR2 is SYDVKM. CDR3 sequence: CASSLVAGSGNTIYF. In DNA, the CDR3 is TGTGCCAGCAGTTTAGTGGCAGGCTCTGGAAACACCATATATTTT. The variable domain in full, with the rest retrieved from reference TRBV28 and TRBJ1-3, is DVKVTQSSRYLVKRTGEKVFLECVQDMDHENMFWYRQDPGLGLRLIYFSYDVKMKEKGDIPEGYSVSREKKERFSLILESASTNQTSMYLCASSLVAGSGNTIYFGEGSWLTVV.

This chain joins TRBV14 and TRBJ1-1, with D tentatively TRBD1 (5 bases). CDR3 length: 14 residues. Trimming left V 1 base short and J 6 bases short, with 12 bases between. The germline V gene has CDR1 SGHDN and CDR2 FVKESK. The CDR3, as DNA: TGTGCCAGCAGCCAAGGAGCAGGGTACGCTGAAGCTTTCTTT. Protein: CASSQGAGYAEAFF.

This clone occurred once. This chain connects TRBV12-3 or TRBV12-4 to TRBJ2-1; D not certain. The CDR3 length is 13 residues. The V gene lost 7 bases and the J gene lost 4 bases, with 11 bases spanning the gap. The CDR3 loop reads CASTDFAYNEQFF. The CDR3 DNA follows: TGTGCCAGCACCGACTTCGCGTACAATGAGCAGTTCTTC.

The rearrangement links TRBV28 to TRBJ2-7, with D tentatively TRBD1 (6 bases). CDR1 is MDHEN and CDR2 is SYDVKM in the germline V gene. Trimming took off 5 bases at V and 5 bases at J, with 19 bases between the two ends. This CDR3 has 15 amino acids. The CDR3 is CASSRAYRAINEQYF. The CDR3 coding sequence is TGTGCCAGCAGTCGAGCTTACAGGGCAATCAACGAGCAGTACTTC. Full variable domain (missing parts from reference TRBV28 and TRBJ2-7): DVKVTQSSRYLVKRTGEKVFLECVQDMDHENMFWYRQDPGLGLRLIYFSYDVKMKEKGDIPEGYSVSREKKERFSLILESASTNQTSMYLCASSRAYRAINEQYFGPGTRLTVT.

The chain couples TRBV7-2 to TRBJ2-1; TRBD2 agrees at 13 bases. CDR1 and CDR2 from the germline V gene are SGHTA and FQGNSA. The trim removed 5 bases at V and 7 bases at J, leaving 5 bases unmatched. The CDR3 totals 15 residues. This CDR3 is CASSRGLAGTNEQFF. Here the CDR3 DNA reads TGTGCCAGCAGCAGGGGACTAGCGGGAACAAATGAGCAGTTCTTC.

The chain links TRBV5-6 to TRBJ2-2; D possibly corresponds to TRBD2 (5 bases). The CDR3 consists of 16 residues. Trimming removed 4 bases from V and 2 bases from J, with 15 bases in between. CDR1 is SGHDT and CDR2 is YYEEEE in the germline V gene. The CDR3 loop reads CASSLIADSNTGELFF. The CDR3 DNA reads TGTGCCAGCAGCCTGATCGCGGACTCTAACACCGGGGAGCTGTTTTTT. Combining the CDR3 with reference TRBV5-6 and TRBJ2-2 gives the whole variable domain DAGVTQSPTHLIKTRGQQVTLRCSPKSGHDTVSWYQQALGQGPQFIFQYYEEEERQRGNFPDRFSGHQFPNYSSELNVNALLLGDSALYLCASSLIADSNTGELFFGEGSRLTVL.

This chain links TRBV4-1 with TRBJ2-3; 8 bases line up with TRBD1. The CDR3 runs 14 residues. Germline V gene sequence: CDR1 MGHRA, CDR2 YSYEKL. V lost 6 bases and J lost 2; bases outside the gene matches: 4. The CDR3 is CASRRTGLTDTQYF. The DNA of the CDR3 is TGCGCCAGCAGGAGGACAGGGCTCACAGATACGCAGTATTTT.

V gene TRBV9 combines with J gene TRBJ2-3; D might be TRBD2 (5 bases). Germline V CDR1 and CDR2: SGDLS, YYNGEE. The CDR3 has 15 residues. Trimming cost V 5 bases and J 5 bases, with 18 bases left between them. CDR3 DNA: TGTGCCAGCAGTTATGGGCTAGCAGGTGGAGATACGCAGTATTTT. As protein: CASSYGLAGGDTQYF.

The V call is TRBV10-1, the J call TRBJ2-7, with 10 bases lining up with TRBD2. Germline values: CDR1 WNHNN, CDR2 SYGVQD (reference sequence). CDR3 size: 13 residues. The V gene end was trimmed by 9 bases and the J gene end by 5 bases; junction bases not matched to a gene: 7. CDR3 region: CASSSGSLHEQYF. DNA for the CDR3: TGCGCCAGTTCTAGCGGGAGTCTCCACGAGCAGTACTTC.

This CDR3 reads CASSYIRDRPRSEQFF. The CDR3 nucleotides are TGTGCCAGCAGTTACATCCGGGACAGGCCTAGAAGTGAGCAGTTCTTC. V gene TRBV6-2 or TRBV6-3 combines with J gene TRBJ2-1, with TRBD1 matching over 8 bases. CDR1 is MNHEY and CDR2 is SVGEGT in the germline V gene. Trimming removed 2 bases from V and 9 bases from J; junction bases left unmatched: 12. CDR3 length: 16 residues.

J is TRBJ2-7 and V is TRBV6-6, with a tentative D call TRBD1 (6 bases). Looked up from germline, CDR1 is MNHNY and CDR2 is SVGAGI (reference sequence). CDR3 length: 13 residues. The V gene lost 5 bases and the J gene lost 4 bases, with 12 bases spanning the gap. The CDR3 spells CASSGIGGYEQYF. The CDR3 DNA reads TGTGCCAGCAGTGGTATAGGGGGATACGAGCAGTACTTC.

This chain uses TRBV10-2 with TRBJ1-3; D gene unclear. There are 14 residues in the CDR3. V lost 2 bases and J lost 8, with 13 bases in between. Germline V gives CDR1 WSHSY, CDR2 SAAADI. Here the CDR3 reads CASSENSLPYTIYF. The CDR3 nucleotides are TGCGCCAGCAGTGAGAACAGTCTCCCCTACACCATATATTTT.

The chain has TRBV9 and TRBJ2-2; D is undetermined. V lost 0 bases, J lost 0 bases, and 6 bases lay in between. CDR1 SGDLS and CDR2 YYNGEE come from the germline V gene. The CDR3 is 15 residues long. The CDR3, as DNA: TGTGCCAGCAGCGTAGCCGGCGCGAACACCGGGGAGCTGTTTTTT. Its translation: CASSVAGANTGELFF.

The V call is TRBV18, the J call TRBJ2-1; D unclear. The germline gives CDR1 KGHSH, CDR2 LQKENI. The CDR3 covers 15 residues. Trimming removed 2 bases at V and 10 bases at J, with 18 bases between. As DNA, the CDR3 is TGTGCCAGCTCACCATTAATAGGACGGATCGCGGAGCAGTTCTTC. Amino acids: CASSPLIGRIAEQFF.

The chain carries TRBV5-1 and TRBJ2-1; D unclear. V lost 5 bases and J lost 1, with 10 bases in between. CDR3 length: 14 amino acids. Germline V gene sequence: CDR1 SGHRS, CDR2 YFSETQ. The CDR3 nucleotides are TGCGCCAGCAGTGGTCCGAATTCCTACAATGAGCAGTTCTTC. It yields the protein CASSGPNSYNEQFF. The variable domain in full, completed from reference TRBV5-1 and TRBJ2-1, reads KAGVTQTPRYLIKTRGQQVTLSCSPISGHRSVSWYQQTPGQGLQFLFEYFSETQRNKGNFPGRFSGRQFSNSRSEMNVSTLELGDSALYLCASSGPNSYNEQFFGPGTRLTVL.

This chain joins TRBV7-2 and TRBJ2-1; TRBD2 matches at 10 bases. This CDR3 region has 18 residues. With 3 bases clipped from V and 4 bases from J, the junction kept 12 bases outside the gene matches. Germline-derived CDR1 and CDR2 are SGHTA and FQGNSA. CDR3 bases: TGTGCCAGCAGCTTGTCGACTAGCGGGTTCCCCCCTTACAATGAGCAGTTCTTC. Its protein product is CASSLSTSGFPPYNEQFF.

The chain joins TRBV30 to TRBJ2-3; D may match TRBD1 or TRBD2 (5 bases each). CDR1 and CDR2 (germline): GTSNPN, SVGIG (reference sequence). This CDR3 is 15 amino acids long. Trimming stripped 2 bases from V and 0 bases from J, with 12 bases between. This CDR3 reads CAWSRGERSTDTQYF. The CDR3, as DNA: TGTGCCTGGAGTAGGGGAGAGCGGAGCACAGATACGCAGTATTTT.

The chain is built from TRBV5-4 and TRBJ1-1; D gene ambiguous. Germline-derived CDR1 and CDR2 are SGHNT and YYREEE (reference sequence). The V end was cut by 3 bases, the J end by 5 bases, with 8 bases between. The CDR3 runs to 12 residues. The CDR3 DNA follows: TGTGCCAGCAGCTCTCCCGGGACTGAAGCTTTCTTT. This gives the protein CASSSPGTEAFF.